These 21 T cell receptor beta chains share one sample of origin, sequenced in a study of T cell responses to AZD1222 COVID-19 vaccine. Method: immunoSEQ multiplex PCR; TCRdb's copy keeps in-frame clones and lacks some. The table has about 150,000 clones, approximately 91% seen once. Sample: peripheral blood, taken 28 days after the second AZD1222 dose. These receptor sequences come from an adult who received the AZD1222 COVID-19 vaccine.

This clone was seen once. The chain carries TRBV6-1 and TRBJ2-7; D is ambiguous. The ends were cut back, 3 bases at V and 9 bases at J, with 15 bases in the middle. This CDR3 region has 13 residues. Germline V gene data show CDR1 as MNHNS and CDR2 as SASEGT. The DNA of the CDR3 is TGTGCCAGCAGTGAGGCCCACGTCCGGGTGCAGTACTTC. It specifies CASSEAHVRVQYF.

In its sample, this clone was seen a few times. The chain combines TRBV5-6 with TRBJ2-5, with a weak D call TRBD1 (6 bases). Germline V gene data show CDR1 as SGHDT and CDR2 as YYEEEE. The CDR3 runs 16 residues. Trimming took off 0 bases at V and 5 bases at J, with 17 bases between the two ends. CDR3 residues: CASSLVGGTRLETQYF. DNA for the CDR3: TGTGCCAGCAGCTTGGTTGGGGGCACAAGGTTGGAGACCCAGTACTTC.

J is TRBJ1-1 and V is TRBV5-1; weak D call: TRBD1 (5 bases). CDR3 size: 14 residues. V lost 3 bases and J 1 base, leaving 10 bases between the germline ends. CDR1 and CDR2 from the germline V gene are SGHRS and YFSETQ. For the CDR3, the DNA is TGCGCCAGCAGCTCGCCCACAGGGAACACTGAAGCTTTCTTT. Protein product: CASSSPTGNTEAFF.

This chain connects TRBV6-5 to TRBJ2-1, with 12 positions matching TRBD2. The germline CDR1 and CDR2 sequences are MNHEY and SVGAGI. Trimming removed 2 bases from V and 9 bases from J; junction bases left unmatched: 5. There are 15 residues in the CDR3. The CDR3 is CASSYRASGRGEQFF. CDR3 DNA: TGTGCCAGCAGTTACCGGGCTAGCGGGAGGGGTGAGCAGTTCTTC.

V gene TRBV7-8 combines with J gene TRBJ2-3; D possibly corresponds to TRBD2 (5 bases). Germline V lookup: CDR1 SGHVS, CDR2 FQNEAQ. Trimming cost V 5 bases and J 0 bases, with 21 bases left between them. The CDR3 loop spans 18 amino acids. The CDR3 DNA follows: TGTGCCAGCAGCCCTCGACTATCCAATACTCCTAGCACAGATACGCAGTATTTT. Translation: CASSPRLSNTPSTDTQYF.

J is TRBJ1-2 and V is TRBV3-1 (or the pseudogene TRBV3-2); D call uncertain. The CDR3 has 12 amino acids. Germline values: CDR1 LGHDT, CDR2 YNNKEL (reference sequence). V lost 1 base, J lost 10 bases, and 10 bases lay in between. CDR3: CASSQVGFAYTF. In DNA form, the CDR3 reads TGTGCCAGCAGCCAAGTGGGGTTTGCCTACACCTTC.

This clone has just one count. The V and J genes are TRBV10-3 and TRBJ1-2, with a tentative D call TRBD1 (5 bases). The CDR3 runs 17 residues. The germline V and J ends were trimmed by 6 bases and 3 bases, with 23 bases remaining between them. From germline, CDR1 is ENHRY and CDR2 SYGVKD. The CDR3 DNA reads TGTGCCATCAGGGGGACCTCGGTGCAGGGTGGTGACTATGGCTACACCTTC. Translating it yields CAIRGTSVQGGDYGYTF.

CDR3 in amino acids: CASSYRPGAGANVLTF. The CDR3 DNA reads as TGTGCCAGCAGTTACCGACCAGGGGCTGGGGCCAACGTCCTGACTTTC. The chain has TRBV6-5 and TRBJ2-6, with a possible D match to TRBD1 (6 bases). The CDR3 totals 16 residues. The germline V gene has CDR1 MNHEY and CDR2 SVGAGI. V shed 2 bases and J shed 2 bases, with 10 bases lying between them.

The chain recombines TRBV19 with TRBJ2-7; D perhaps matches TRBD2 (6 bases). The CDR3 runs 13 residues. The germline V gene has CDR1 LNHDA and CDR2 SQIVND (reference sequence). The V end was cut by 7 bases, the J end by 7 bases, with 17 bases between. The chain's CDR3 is CASNVGRGGEQYF. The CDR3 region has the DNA TGTGCCAGTAATGTCGGGAGAGGCGGGGAGCAGTACTTC.

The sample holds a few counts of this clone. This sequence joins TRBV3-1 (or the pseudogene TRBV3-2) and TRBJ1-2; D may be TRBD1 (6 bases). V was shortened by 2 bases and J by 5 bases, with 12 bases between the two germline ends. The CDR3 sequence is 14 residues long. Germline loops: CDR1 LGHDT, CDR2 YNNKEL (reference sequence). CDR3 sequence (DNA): TGTGCCAGCAGCCAAAGGGGGGGATTTTATGGCTACACCTTC. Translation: CASSQRGGFYGYTF.

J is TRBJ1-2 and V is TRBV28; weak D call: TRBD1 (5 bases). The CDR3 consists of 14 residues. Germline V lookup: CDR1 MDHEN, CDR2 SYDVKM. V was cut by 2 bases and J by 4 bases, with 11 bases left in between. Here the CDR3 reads CASSLPGRGYGYTF. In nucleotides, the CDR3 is TGTGCCAGCAGTTTACCGGGGCGCGGCTATGGCTACACCTTC.

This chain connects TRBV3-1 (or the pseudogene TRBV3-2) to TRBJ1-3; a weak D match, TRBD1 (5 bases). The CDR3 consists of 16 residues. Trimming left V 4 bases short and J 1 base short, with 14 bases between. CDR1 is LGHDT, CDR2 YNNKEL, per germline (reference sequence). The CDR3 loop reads CASSLPGTDSGNTIYF. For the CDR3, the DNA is TGTGCCAGCAGCCTACCCGGGACTGATTCTGGAAACACCATATATTTT.

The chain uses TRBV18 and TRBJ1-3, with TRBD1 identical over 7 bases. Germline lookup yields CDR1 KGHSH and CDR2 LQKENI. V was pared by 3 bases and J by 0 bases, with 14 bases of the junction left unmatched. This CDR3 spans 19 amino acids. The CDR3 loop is CASSPSGTAVGTSGNTIYF. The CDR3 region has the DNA TGTGCCAGCTCACCTAGTGGGACAGCAGTTGGCACCTCTGGAAACACCATATATTTT.

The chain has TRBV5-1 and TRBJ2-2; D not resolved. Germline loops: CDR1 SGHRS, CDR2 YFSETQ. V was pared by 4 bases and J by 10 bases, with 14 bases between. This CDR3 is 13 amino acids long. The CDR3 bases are TGCGCCAGCAGCCGCGATCTAGGTGCGGAGCTGTTTTTT. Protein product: CASSRDLGAELFF.

CDR3 sequence: CASTRQPANTGELFF. In DNA, the CDR3 is TGTGCCAGCACCCGGCAGCCCGCGAACACCGGGGAGCTGTTTTTT. V gene TRBV3-1 (or the pseudogene TRBV3-2) combines with J gene TRBJ2-2; D gene unclear. V lost 7 bases, J lost 0 bases, and 12 bases lay in between. Germline assignment: CDR1 LGHDT and CDR2 YNNKEL (reference sequence). The CDR3 is 15 residues long.

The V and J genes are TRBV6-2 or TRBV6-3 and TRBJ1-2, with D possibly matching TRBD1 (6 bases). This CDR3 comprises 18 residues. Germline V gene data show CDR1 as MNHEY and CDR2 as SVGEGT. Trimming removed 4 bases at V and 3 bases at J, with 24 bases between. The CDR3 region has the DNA TGTGCCAGCAGTTCCACCGCGCTCCGGGGGCTCCATGACTATGGCTACACCTTC. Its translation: CASSSTALRGLHDYGYTF.

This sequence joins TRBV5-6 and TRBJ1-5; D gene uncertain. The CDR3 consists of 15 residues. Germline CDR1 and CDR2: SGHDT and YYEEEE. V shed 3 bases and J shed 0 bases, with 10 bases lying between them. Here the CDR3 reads CASSSVGISNQPQHF. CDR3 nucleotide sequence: TGTGCCAGCAGCTCCGTGGGAATTAGCAATCAGCCCCAGCATTTT. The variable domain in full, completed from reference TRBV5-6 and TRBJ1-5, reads DAGVTQSPTHLIKTRGQQVTLRCSPKSGHDTVSWYQQALGQGPQFIFQYYEEEERQRGNFPDRFSGHQFPNYSSELNVNALLLGDSALYLCASSSVGISNQPQHFGDGTRLSIL.

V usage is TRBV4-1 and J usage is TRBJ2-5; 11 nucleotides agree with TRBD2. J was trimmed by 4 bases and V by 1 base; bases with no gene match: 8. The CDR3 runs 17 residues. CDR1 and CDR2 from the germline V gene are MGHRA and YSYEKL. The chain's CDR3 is CASSQATELAGVETQYF. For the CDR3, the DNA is TGCGCCAGCAGCCAAGCGACAGAACTAGCGGGGGTAGAGACCCAGTACTTC.

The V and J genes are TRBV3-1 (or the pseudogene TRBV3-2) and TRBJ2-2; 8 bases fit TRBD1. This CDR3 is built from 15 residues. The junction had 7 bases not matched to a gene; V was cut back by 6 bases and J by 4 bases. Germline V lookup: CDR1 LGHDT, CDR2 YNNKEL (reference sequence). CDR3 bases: TGTGCCAGCAGGCCTACAGGGGGGACCACCGGGGAGCTGTTTTTT. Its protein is CASRPTGGTTGELFF.

The CDR3 coding sequence is TGTGCCACCAGTGATTTGCTCGGACAGGGCTACTCTGGGGCCAACGTCCTGACTTTC. Residues: CATSDLLGQGYSGANVLTF. The V and J genes are TRBV24-1 and TRBJ2-6, with 8 bases lining up with TRBD1. From germline, CDR1 is KGHDR and CDR2 SFDVKD. V shed 0 bases and J 0 bases; nucleotides not matched to a gene: 6. The CDR3 length is 19 residues.

The CDR3 DNA sequence: TGTGCCAGCAGCTTCATAGCAGATACGCAGTATTTT. It translates to CASSFIADTQYF. V usage is TRBV5-6 and J usage is TRBJ2-3, with D hard to call. V was shortened by 2 bases and J by 4 bases, with 5 bases between the two germline ends. This CDR3 contains 12 residues. From germline, CDR1 is SGHDT and CDR2 YYEEEE.